This T cell receptor beta chain originates from a study of blood T cells in healthy people across ages. CDR1 is SGDLS, CDR2 YYNGEE, per germline. This CDR3 has 14 residues. The V and J ends lost 3 bases and 4 bases, in that order; junction bases with no gene match: 3. The sample holds a few counts of this clonotype. A sample-barcoded 5' primer and a J-beta primer mix were used in a second PCR of roughly 7 to 12 cycles. Using its own MiXCR run on the 5' RACE reads, TCRdb lists one record per CDR3 protein. The sample has some 760,000 distinct CDR3 sequences, around 25% seen once. This sample also appeared in a second study, on T cells of mothers and their children. From that study: The TCR beta CDR3 read count exceeded 9.5 million for each mother and was some 3.1 million for each child.

Sequenced input: blood. The sequence derives from a boy younger than 18 in good health. The chain employs TRBV9 and TRBJ2-7; the match to TRBD2 covers 11 bases. The CDR3 nucleotides are TGTGCCAGCAGCGGGGGGACTAGCGGATACGAGCAGTACTTC. It yields the protein CASSGGTSGYEQYF.